The TCR beta chain under discussion was sequenced for a study of blood T cell repertoires in COVID-19. Turning to the study itself: Spain, Italy and the United States supplied samples that represented acute and convalescent COVID-19. T cells, B-cell-depleted T cells, or PBMCs supplied cDNA or gDNA.

This clone was seen only a few times. Seattle cases were enrolled at active infection and followed longitudinally. Authors' analysis steps: Estimation of nucleated cell counts was performed using reference gene primer amplification. The protocol was immunoSEQ multiplex PCR, while the TCRdb copy is restricted to in-frame clones and leaves out a portion. The DNA gave D and trimming, while V, J and clone size come from that table. The sample includes about 370,000 clones, roughly 90% of them seen just once. The sequencing sample was made of peripheral blood. The TCR originated in a woman in her twenties or thirties with COVID-19, enrolled during active disease.

The CDR3 bases are TGTGCCAGCAGTTTAACAGGGGTGGGCAATCAGCCCCAGCATTTT. This encodes CASSLTGVGNQPQHF. The J gene is TRBJ1-5, the V gene TRBV2, with 7 bases identical to TRBD1. V was pared by 5 bases and J by 2 bases, with 6 bases of the junction left unmatched. Looked up from germline, CDR1 is SNHLY and CDR2 is FYNNEI. The CDR3 is 15 residues long.